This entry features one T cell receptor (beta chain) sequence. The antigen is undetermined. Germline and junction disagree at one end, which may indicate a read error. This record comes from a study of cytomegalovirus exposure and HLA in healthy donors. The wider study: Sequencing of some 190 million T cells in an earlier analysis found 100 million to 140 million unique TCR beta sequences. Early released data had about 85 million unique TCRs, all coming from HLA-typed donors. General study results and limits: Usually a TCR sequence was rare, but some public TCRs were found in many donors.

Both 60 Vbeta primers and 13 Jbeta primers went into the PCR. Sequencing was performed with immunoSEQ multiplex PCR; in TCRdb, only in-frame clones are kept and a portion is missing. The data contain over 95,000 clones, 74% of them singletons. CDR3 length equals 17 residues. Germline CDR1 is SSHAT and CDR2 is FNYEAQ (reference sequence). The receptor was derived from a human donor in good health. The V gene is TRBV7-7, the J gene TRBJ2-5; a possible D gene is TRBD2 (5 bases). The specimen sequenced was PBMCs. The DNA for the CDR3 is TGTGCTAGCAGCTCCTCCCAGGTGAGGGAAGCCCAAGAGACCCAGTACTTC. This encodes CASSSSQVREAQETQYF.